One TCR beta chain is described in this entry. The data stem from a study of shared clonotypes between healthy human individuals. Trimming shortened V by 6 bases and J by 6 bases, and 15 bases separated the two germline ends. The CDR3 has 13 residues. CDR1 is SNHLY and CDR2 is FYNNEI in the germline V gene. Deep-level running was used for the assay. The protocol was immunoSEQ multiplex PCR, while the TCRdb copy is restricted to in-frame clones and leaves out a portion. The table includes 1,500,000 or so clones, 96% detected once. It was into CD45RA+ naive and CD45RA-negative memory subsets that the CD4+ cells were split.

The chain is built from TRBV2 and TRBJ2-7; D remains unclear. Sequencing input: naive CD4+ T cells sorted from blood. Subset of the sample: CD45RA+ positively selected. This receptor was obtained from a young man in good health. The CDR3 reads CASRANPAIEQYF. As DNA, the CDR3 is TGTGCCAGCAGGGCGAATCCAGCGATCGAGCAGTACTTC.